The 7 T cell receptor beta chains below come from one sample, sequenced in a study of control samples from healthy donors and cancer patients. Profiled with immunoSEQ multiplex PCR; TCRdb holds only in-frame clones, not every one. The repertoire includes 100,000 to 150,000 clones, over 85% of them detected once, and roughly 7.8% sits in the top ten. Sequenced input: PBMCs. These receptors originate from a man aged 45-65 years with head and neck cancer.

This clone appeared a single time. The gene calls are TRBV19 and TRBJ2-7, with D possibly TRBD1 on 6 matching bases. Germline V gene sequence: CDR1 LNHDA, CDR2 SQIVND (reference sequence). This CDR3 has 13 amino acids. The V end lost 7 bases, the J end lost 3 bases, and 13 bases lay between the germline ends. As DNA, the CDR3 is TGTGCCAGTACCGGGACACCCGACTACGAGCAGTACTTC. It translates to CASTGTPDYEQYF.

The chain employs TRBV5-1 and TRBJ2-7; D call uncertain. The CDR3 extends over 15 amino acids. Trimming cost V 4 bases and J 0 bases, with 14 bases left between them. Germline lookup yields CDR1 SGHRS and CDR2 YFSETQ. The CDR3 bases are TGCGCCAGCAGCAGCAAGGACGGCGGCTCCTACGAGCAGTACTTC. Protein product: CASSSKDGGSYEQYF.

The chain couples TRBV27 to TRBJ2-7; 8 bases agree with TRBD2. CDR3 length: 16 residues. Trimming cost V 0 bases and J 2 bases; bases outside gene matches: 6. CDR1 MNHEY and CDR2 SMNVEV come from the germline V gene (reference sequence). CDR3 nucleotide sequence: TGTGCCAGCAGTTTATCGCCTGCGGGAGGAACCTACGAGCAGTACTTC. Translation: CASSLSPAGGTYEQYF.

This chain uses TRBV18 with TRBJ2-4, with 15 bases that match TRBD2. Germline-derived CDR1 and CDR2 are KGHSH and LQKENI. CDR3 size: 16 residues. J was trimmed by 9 bases and V by 3 bases; bases with no gene match: 6. The CDR3 loop reads CASSPRGTSGGTIQYF. CDR3 bases: TGTGCCAGCTCACCCCGGGGGACTAGCGGGGGGACCATTCAGTACTTC.

The chain employs TRBV9 and TRBJ2-3, with D perhaps TRBD2 (6 bases). V gave up 4 bases and J gave up 2 bases, with 11 bases separating them. CDR1 SGDLS and CDR2 YYNGEE come from the germline V gene. This CDR3 has 14 amino acids. Written as DNA, the CDR3 is TGTGCCAGCAGCCTCGGACTACCCACAGATACGCAGTATTTT. This sequence encodes CASSLGLPTDTQYF.

V is TRBV28 and J is TRBJ2-1, with 12 positions matching TRBD2. This CDR3 contains 16 residues. Trimming removed 5 bases from V and 5 bases from J; junction bases left unmatched: 7. The germline V gene has CDR1 MDHEN and CDR2 SYDVKM. This CDR3 reads CASSLPWTSGDNEQFF. The CDR3 bases are TGTGCCAGCAGTCTCCCTTGGACTAGCGGGGACAATGAGCAGTTCTTC.

The gene calls are TRBV29-1 and TRBJ1-4; tentatively, D is TRBD1 (5 bases). The V end lost 0 bases, the J end lost 6 bases, and 11 bases lay between the germline ends. This CDR3 has 14 amino acids. Germline V gives CDR1 SQVTM, CDR2 ANQGSEA. CDR3 bases: TGCAGCGTTGAAGATTACGAGGGACATGAAAAACTGTTTTTT. This gives the protein CSVEDYEGHEKLFF.